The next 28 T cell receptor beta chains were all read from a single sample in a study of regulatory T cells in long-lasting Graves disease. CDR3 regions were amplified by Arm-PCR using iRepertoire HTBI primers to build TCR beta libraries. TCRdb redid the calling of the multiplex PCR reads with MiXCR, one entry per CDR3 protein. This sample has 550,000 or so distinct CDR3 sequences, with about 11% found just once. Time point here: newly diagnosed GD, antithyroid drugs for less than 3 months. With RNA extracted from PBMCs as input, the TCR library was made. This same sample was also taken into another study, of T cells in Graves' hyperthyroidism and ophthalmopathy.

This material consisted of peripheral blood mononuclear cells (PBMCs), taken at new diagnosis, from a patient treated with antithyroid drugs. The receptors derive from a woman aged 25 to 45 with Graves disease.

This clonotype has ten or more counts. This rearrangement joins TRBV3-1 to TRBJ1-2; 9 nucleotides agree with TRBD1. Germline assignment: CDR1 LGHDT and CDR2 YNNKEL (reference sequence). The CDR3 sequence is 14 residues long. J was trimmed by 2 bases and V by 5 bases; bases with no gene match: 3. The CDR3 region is CASSIGQGNYGYTF. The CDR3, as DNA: TGTGCCAGCAGCATCGGACAGGGGAACTATGGCTACACCTTC. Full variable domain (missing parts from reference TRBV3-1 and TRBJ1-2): DTAVSQTPKYLVTQMGNDKSIKCEQNLGHDTMYWYKQDSKKFLKIMFSYNNKELIINETVPNRFSPKSPDKAHLNLHINSLELGDSAVYFCASSIGQGNYGYTFGSGTRLTVV.

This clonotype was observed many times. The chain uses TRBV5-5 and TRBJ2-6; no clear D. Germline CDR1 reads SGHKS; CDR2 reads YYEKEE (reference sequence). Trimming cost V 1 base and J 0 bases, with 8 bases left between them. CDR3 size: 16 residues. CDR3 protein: CASSLTPTSGANVLTF. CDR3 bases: TGTGCCAGCAGCTTGACGCCCACCTCTGGGGCCAACGTCCTGACTTTC.

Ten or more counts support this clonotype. CDR3 sequence: CASSQPGTANEKLFF. The CDR3 DNA follows: TGCGCCAGCAGCCAACCCGGGACAGCTAATGAAAAACTGTTTTTT. The rearrangement joins TRBV4-3 to TRBJ1-4; 7 nucleotides line up with TRBD1. V shed 2 bases, J shed 3 bases, and the junction held 3 bases outside the gene matches. Germline V lookup: CDR1 LGHNA, CDR2 YSLEER. The CDR3 extends over 15 amino acids.

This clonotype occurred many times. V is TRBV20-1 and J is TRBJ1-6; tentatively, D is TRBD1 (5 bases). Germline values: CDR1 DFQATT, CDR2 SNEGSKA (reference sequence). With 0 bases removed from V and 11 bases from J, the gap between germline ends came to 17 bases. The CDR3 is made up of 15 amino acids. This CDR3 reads CSARDPDSGRPPLHF. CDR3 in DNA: TGCAGTGCTAGAGATCCTGACAGTGGAAGGCCACCCCTCCACTTT.

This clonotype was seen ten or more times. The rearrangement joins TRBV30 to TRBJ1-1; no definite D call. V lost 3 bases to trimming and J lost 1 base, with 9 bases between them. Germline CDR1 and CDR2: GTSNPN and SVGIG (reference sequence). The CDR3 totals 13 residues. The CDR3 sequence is CAWRRQSNTEAFF. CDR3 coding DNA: TGTGCCTGGAGGCGTCAGTCGAACACTGAAGCTTTCTTT.

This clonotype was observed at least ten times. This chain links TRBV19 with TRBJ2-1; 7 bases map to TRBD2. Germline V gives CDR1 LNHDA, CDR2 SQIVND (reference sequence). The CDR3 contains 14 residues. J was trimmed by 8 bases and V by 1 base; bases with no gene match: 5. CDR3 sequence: CASSIGTSSHEQFF. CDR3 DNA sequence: TGTGCCAGTAGTATAGGGACTAGTAGTCATGAGCAGTTCTTC.

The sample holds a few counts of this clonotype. The CDR3 loop is CASSVSGRAPYNEQFF. CDR3 DNA sequence: TGTGCCAGCAGCGTAAGCGGGAGGGCCCCCTACAATGAGCAGTTCTTC. The chain couples TRBV9 to TRBJ2-1; TRBD2 agrees at 10 bases. The CDR3 consists of 16 residues. The germline CDR1 and CDR2 sequences are SGDLS and YYNGEE. V shed 1 base, J shed 2 bases, and the junction held 3 bases outside the gene matches. Based on the CDR3 plus reference TRBV9 and TRBJ2-1, the full variable domain is DSGVTQTPKHLITATGQRVTLRCSPRSGDLSVYWYQQSLDQGLQFLIQYYNGEERAKGNILERFSAQQFPDLHSELNLSSLELGDSALYFCASSVSGRAPYNEQFFGPGTRLTVL.

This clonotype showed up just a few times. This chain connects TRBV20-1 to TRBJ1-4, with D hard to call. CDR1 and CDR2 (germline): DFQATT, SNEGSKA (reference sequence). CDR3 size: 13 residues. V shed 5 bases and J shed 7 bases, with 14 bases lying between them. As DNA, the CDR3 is TGCAGTGCTCGACAAGGCCCAAGTGAAAAACTGTTTTTT. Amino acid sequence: CSARQGPSEKLFF.

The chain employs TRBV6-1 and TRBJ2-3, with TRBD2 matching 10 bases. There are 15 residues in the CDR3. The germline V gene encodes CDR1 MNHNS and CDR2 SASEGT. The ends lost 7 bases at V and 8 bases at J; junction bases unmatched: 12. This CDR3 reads CASNRAGGGAVTQYF. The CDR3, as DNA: TGTGCCAGCAATAGAGCGGGAGGGGGGGCAGTTACGCAGTATTTT.

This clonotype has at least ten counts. The chain's CDR3 is CASSSRTGGDQPQHF. The CDR3 region has the DNA TGTGCCAGCAGCTCCAGGACAGGGGGCGATCAGCCCCAGCATTTT. The chain employs TRBV7-2 and TRBJ1-5; TRBD1 matches 11 bases. The CDR3 length is 15 residues. Germline CDR1 SGHTA, CDR2 FQGNSA. The trim removed 4 bases at V and 5 bases at J, leaving 4 bases unmatched.

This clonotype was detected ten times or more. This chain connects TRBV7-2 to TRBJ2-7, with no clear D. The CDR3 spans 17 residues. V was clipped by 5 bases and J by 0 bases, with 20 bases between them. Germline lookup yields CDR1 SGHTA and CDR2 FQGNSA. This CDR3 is CASSLWSRAYSSYEQYF. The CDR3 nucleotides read TGTGCCAGCAGCCTATGGTCCCGTGCCTATAGCTCCTACGAGCAGTACTTC. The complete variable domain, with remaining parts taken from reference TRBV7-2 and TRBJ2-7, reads GAGVSQSPSNKVTEKGKDVELRCDPISGHTALYWYRQSLGQGLEFLIYFQGNSAPDKSGLPSDRFSAERTGGSVSTLTIQRTQQEDSAVYLCASSLWSRAYSSYEQYFGPGTRLTVT.

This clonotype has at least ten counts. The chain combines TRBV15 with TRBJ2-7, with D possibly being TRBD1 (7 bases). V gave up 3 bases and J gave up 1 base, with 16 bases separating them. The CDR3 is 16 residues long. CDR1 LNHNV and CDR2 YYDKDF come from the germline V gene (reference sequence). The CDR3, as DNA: TGTGCCACCAGCAGGGCCACAGCAGGGGGGTCCTACGAGCAGTACTTC. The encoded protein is CATSRATAGGSYEQYF.

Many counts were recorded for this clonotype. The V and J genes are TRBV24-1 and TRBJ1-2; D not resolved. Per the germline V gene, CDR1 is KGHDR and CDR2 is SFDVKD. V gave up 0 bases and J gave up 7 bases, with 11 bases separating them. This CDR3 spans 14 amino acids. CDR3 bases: TGTGCCACCAGTGATTTGACGGTGGCCACTGGCTACACCTTC. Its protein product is CATSDLTVATGYTF.

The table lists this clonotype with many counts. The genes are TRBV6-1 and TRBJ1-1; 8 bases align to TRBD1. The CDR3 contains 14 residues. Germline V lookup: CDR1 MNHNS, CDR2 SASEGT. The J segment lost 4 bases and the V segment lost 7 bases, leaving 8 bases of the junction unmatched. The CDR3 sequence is CASIRTGRATEAFF. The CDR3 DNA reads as TGTGCCAGCATTCGGACAGGGCGGGCCACTGAAGCTTTCTTT.

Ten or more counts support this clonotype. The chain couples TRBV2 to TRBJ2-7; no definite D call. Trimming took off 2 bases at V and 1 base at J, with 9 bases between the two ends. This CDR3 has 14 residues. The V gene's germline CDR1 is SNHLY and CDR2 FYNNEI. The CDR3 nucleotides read TGTGCCAGCAGTGAACAGCCCGATTCCTACGAGCAGTACTTC. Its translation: CASSEQPDSYEQYF.

CDR3 loop: CASSLGQEQYF. The CDR3 DNA sequence: TGTGCCAGCAGTTTAGGCCAGGAGCAGTACTTC. This chain connects TRBV28 to TRBJ2-7; D is unresolved. This CDR3 has 11 residues. Looked up from germline, CDR1 is MDHEN and CDR2 is SYDVKM. V gave up 2 bases and J gave up 7 bases, with 6 bases separating them.

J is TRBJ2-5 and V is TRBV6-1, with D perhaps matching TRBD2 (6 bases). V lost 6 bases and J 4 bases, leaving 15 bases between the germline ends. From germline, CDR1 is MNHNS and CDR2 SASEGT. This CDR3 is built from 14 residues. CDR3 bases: TGTGCCAGCAGGGTCTGCGGGACGGGAGAGACCCAGTACTTC. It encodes CASRVCGTGETQYF.

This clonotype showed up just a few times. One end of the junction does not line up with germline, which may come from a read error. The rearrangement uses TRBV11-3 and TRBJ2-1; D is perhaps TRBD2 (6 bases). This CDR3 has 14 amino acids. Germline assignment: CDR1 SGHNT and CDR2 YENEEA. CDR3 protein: CASSAQGLNNEQLF. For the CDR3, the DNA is TGTGCCAGCAGCGCCCAGGGACTGAACAATGAGCAGCTCTTC. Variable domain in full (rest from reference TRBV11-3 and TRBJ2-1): EAGVVQSPRYKIIEKKQPVAFWCNPISGHNTLYWYLQNLGQGPELLIRYENEEAVDDSQLPKDRFSAERLKGVDSTLKIQPAELGDSAVYLCASSAQGLNNEQLFGPGTRLTVL.

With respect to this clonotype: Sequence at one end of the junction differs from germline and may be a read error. CDR3 coding DNA: TGTGCCGGCAGCCCCAGGGGGCTGAACACTGAAGCTTTCTTT. Translating gives CAGSPRGLNTEAFF. The chain has TRBV4-2 and TRBJ1-1, with 8 bases matching TRBD1. The CDR3 runs to 14 residues. CDR1 is LGHNA, CDR2 YNFKEQ, per germline.

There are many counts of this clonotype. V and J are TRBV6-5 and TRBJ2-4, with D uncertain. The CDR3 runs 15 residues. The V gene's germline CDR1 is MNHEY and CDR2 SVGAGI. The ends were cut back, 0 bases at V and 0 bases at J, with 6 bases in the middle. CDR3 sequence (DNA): TGTGCCAGCAGTTACTCGCGGCTAGCCAAAAACATTCAGTACTTC. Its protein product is CASSYSRLAKNIQYF.

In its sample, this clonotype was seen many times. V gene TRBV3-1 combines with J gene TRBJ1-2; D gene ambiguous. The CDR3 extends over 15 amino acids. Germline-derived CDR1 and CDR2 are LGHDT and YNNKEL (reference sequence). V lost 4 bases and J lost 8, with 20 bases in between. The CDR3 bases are TGTGCCAGCAGCCCTGAGTGGACCGGGGAGACGGGCTACACCTTC. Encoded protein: CASSPEWTGETGYTF.

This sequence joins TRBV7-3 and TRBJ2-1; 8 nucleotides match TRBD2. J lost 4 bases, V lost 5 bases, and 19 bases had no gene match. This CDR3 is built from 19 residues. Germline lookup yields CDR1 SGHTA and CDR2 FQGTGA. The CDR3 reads CASSAAPSFAGGPYNEQFF. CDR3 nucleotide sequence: TGTGCCAGCAGCGCGGCCCCCTCTTTCGCGGGAGGACCATACAATGAGCAGTTCTTC.

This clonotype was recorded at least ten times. CDR3 coding DNA: TGTGCCAGCTCACGGGAACGGAACACCGGGGAGCTGTTTTTT. It yields the protein CASSRERNTGELFF. The chain is built from TRBV18 and TRBJ2-2, with D hard to call. In germline, CDR1 is KGHSH, CDR2 LQKENI. V lost 4 bases and J lost 1, with 7 bases in between. The CDR3 is made up of 14 amino acids. Supplemented by reference TRBV18 and TRBJ2-2, the full variable domain reads NAGVMQNPRHLVRRRGQEARLRCSPMKGHSHVYWYRQLPEEGLKFMVYLQKENIIDESGMPKERFSAEFPKEGPSILRIQQVVRGDSAAYFCASSRERNTGELFFGEGSRLTVL.

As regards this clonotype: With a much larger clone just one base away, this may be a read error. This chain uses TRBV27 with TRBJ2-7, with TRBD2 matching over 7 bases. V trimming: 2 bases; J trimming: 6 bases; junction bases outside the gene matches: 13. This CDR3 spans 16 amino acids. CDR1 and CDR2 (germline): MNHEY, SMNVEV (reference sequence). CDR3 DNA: TGTGCCAGCAGTTTAAGGCTAGCGGACCTGATGGGCGAGCAGTACTTC. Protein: CASSLRLADLMGEQYF.

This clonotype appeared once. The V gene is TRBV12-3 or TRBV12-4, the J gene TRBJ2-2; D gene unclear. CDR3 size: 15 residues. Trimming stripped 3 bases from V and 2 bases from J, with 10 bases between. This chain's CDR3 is CASSFLGENTGELFF. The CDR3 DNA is TGTGCCAGCAGTTTTCTTGGGGAAAACACCGGGGAGCTGTTTTTT.

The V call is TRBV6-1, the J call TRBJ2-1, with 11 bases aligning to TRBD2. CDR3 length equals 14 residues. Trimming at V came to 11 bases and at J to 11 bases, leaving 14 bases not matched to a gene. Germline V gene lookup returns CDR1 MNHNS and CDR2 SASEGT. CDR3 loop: CALKLAGEAIQQFF. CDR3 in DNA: TGTGCCCTGAAACTAGCGGGAGAGGCAATACAGCAGTTCTTC.

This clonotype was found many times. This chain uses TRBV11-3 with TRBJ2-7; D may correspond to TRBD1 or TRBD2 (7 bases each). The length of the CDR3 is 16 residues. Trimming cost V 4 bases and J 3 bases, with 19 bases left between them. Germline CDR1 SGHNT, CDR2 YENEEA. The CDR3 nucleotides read TGTGCCAGCAGCTCAGCCGGGGGGACAGCGATCTACGAGCAGTACTTC. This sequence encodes CASSSAGGTAIYEQYF. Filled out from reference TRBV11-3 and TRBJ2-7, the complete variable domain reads EAGVVQSPRYKIIEKKQPVAFWCNPISGHNTLYWYLQNLGQGPELLIRYENEEAVDDSQLPKDRFSAERLKGVDSTLKIQPAELGDSAVYLCASSSAGGTAIYEQYFGPGTRLTVT.

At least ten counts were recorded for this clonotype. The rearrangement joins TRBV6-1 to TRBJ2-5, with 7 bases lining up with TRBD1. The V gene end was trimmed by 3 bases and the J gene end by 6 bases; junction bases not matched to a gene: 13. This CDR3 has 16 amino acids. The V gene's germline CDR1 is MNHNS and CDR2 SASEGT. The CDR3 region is CASSDQMKTGLQTQYF. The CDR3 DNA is TGTGCCAGCAGTGACCAAATGAAGACAGGGTTGCAGACCCAGTACTTC.